This TCR beta chain was identified during a study of shared clonotypes between healthy human individuals. The DNA input per sorted-subset replicate PCR was 150 to 200 ng, corresponding to 25,000 to 30,000 T cell genomes. As originally analysed: Without quality scores, immunoSEQ junctional reads could not be filtered like full-length reads. TCRdb's copy holds only in-frame clones and misses some; the assay was immunoSEQ multiplex PCR. That table furnishes V, J and clone size, whereas the DNA furnished D and trimming. The profile covers under 120,000 clones, with about 67% appearing a single time and 24% taken by the ten largest. Per the germline V gene, CDR1 is MDHEN and CDR2 is SYDVKM. This CDR3 spans 16 amino acids. Trimming left V 4 bases short and J 0 bases short, with 13 bases between.

The sample taken for sequencing was memory CD8+ T cells sorted from blood. Described subset: CD45RO+ cells pooled with CCR7-negative TemRA cells. This receptor was obtained from a woman in her twenties or thirties in good health. The chain couples TRBV28 to TRBJ1-3, with D unclear. The CDR3 region has the DNA TGTGCCAGCAGTTCTACTCAGGCTTCCTCTGGAAACACCATATATTTT. This codes for CASSSTQASSGNTIYF. Based on the CDR3 plus reference TRBV28 and TRBJ1-3, the full variable domain is DVKVTQSSRYLVKRTGEKVFLECVQDMDHENMFWYRQDPGLGLRLIYFSYDVKMKEKGDIPEGYSVSREKKERFSLILESASTNQTSMYLCASSSTQASSGNTIYFGEGSWLTVV.